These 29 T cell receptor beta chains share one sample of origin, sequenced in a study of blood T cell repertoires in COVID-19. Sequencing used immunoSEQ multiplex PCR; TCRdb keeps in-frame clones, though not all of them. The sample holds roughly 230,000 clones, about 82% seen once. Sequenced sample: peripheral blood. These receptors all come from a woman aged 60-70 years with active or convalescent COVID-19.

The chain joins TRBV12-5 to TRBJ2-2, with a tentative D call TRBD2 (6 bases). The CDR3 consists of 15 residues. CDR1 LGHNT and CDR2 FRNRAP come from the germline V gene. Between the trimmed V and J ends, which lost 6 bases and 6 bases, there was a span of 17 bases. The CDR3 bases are TGTGCTAGTGGCTCCCCCGGGAGCATCGCCGGGGAGCTGTTTTTT. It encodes CASGSPGSIAGELFF.

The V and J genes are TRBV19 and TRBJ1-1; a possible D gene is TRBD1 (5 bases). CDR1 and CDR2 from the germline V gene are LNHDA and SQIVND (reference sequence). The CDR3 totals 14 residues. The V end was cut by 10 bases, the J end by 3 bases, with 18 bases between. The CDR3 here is CAIFPGADYTEAFF. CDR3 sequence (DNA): TGTGCCATATTCCCTGGGGCGGATTACACTGAAGCTTTCTTT.

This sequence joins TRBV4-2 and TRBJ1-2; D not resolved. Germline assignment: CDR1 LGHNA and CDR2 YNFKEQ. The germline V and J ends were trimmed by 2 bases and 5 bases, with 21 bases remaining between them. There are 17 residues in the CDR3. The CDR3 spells CASSQPPGLTWFYGYTF. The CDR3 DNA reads TGTGCCAGCAGCCAACCCCCCGGACTGACTTGGTTTTATGGCTACACCTTC.

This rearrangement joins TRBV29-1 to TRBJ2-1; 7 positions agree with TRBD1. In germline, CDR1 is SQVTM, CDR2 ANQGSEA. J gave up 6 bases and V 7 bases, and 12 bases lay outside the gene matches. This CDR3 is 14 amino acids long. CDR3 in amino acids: CSADRVTLVNEQFF. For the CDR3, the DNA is TGCAGCGCCGACAGGGTAACGTTGGTCAATGAGCAGTTCTTC.

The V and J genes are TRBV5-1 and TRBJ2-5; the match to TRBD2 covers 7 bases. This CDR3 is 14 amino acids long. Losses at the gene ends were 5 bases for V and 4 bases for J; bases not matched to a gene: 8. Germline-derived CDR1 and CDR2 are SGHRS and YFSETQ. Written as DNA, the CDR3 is TGCGCCAGCAGGGTTCAGGGAGGGATAGAGACCCAGTACTTC. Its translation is CASRVQGGIETQYF.

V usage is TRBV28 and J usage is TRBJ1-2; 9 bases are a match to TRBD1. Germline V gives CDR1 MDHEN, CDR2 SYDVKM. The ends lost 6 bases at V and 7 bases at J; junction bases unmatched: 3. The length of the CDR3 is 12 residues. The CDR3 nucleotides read TGTGCCAGCAGGGGACAGGGAGGTGGCTACACCTTC. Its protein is CASRGQGGGYTF.

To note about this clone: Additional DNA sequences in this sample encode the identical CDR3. CDR3 nucleotide sequence: TGCGCCAGCAGCTTGGGCCTAGCGGGGGGAACAGATACGCAGTATTTT. This gives the protein CASSLGLAGGTDTQYF. V and J are TRBV5-1 and TRBJ2-3, with 11 positions matching TRBD2. The J segment lost 3 bases and the V segment lost 0 bases, leaving 3 bases of the junction unmatched. There are 16 residues in the CDR3. Per germline, CDR1 SGHRS and CDR2 YFSETQ.

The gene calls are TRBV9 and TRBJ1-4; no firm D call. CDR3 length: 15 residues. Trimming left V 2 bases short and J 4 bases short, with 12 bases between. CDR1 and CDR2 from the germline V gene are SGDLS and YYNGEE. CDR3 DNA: TGTGCCAGCAGCGTTAGAGGGAACATTAATGAAAAACTGTTTTTT. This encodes CASSVRGNINEKLFF.

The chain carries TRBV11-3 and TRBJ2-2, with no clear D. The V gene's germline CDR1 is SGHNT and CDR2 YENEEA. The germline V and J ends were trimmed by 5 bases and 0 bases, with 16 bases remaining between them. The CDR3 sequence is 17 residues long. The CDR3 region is CASSDRAGASNTGELFF. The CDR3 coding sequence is TGTGCCAGCAGCGACCGAGCAGGTGCGTCGAACACCGGGGAGCTGTTTTTT.

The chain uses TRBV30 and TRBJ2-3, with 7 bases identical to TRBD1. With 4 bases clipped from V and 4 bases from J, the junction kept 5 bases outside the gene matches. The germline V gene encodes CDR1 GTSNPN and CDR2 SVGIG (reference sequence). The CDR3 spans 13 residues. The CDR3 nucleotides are TGTGCCTGGAAAAAGGGGGCCCCAGATACGCAGTATTTT. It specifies CAWKKGAPDTQYF.

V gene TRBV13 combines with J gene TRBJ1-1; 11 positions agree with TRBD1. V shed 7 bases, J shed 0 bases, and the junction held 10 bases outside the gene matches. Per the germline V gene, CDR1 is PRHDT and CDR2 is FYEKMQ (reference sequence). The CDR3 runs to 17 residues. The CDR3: CASTDSGQGALNTEAFF. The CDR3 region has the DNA TGTGCCAGCACCGATTCCGGACAGGGGGCCTTGAACACTGAAGCTTTCTTT.

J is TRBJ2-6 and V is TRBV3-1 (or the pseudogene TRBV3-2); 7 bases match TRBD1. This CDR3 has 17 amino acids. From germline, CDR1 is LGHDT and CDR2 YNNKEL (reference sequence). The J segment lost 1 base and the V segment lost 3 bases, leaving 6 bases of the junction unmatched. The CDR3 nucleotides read TGTGCCAGCAGCCAGATAACAGGGGCATCTGGGGCCAACGTCCTGACTTTC. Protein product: CASSQITGASGANVLTF.

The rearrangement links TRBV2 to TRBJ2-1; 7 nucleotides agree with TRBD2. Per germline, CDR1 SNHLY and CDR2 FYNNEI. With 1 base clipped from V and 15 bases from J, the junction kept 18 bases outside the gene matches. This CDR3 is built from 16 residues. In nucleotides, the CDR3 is TGTGCCAGCAGTGAAGGACTACTCATGGGGGGAGGGCCACTGTTCTTC. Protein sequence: CASSEGLLMGGGPLFF.

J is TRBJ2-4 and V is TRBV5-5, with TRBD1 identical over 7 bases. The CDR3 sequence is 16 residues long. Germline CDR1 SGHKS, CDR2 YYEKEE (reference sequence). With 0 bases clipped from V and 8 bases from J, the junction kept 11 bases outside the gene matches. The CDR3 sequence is CASSLEVRGQGDIQYF. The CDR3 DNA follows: TGTGCCAGCAGCTTGGAGGTGCGTGGGCAGGGGGACATTCAGTACTTC.

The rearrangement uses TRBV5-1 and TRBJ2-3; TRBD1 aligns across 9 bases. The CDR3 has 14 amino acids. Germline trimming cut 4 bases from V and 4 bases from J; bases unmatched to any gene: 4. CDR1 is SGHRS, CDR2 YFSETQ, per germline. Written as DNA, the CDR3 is TGCGCCAGCAGCAGGACAGGGGACGCAGATACGCAGTATTTT. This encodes CASSRTGDADTQYF.

In DNA, the CDR3 is TGTGCCTGGAGTAGACAGGGTGGGACTGAAGCTTTCTTT. It yields the protein CAWSRQGGTEAFF. J is TRBJ1-1 and V is TRBV30; 7 bases map to TRBD1. Germline V lookup: CDR1 GTSNPN, CDR2 SVGIG (reference sequence). The CDR3 is 13 residues long. V shed 2 bases, J shed 5 bases, and the junction held 5 bases outside the gene matches.

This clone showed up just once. The CDR3 nucleotides are TGTGCCACCAGCGGCGGATTAGGTGGCTACACCTTC. Translation: CATSGGLGGYTF. The rearrangement uses TRBV15 and TRBJ1-2; D uncertain. Trimming shortened V by 5 bases and J by 7 bases, and 11 bases separated the two germline ends. Per the germline V gene, CDR1 is LNHNV and CDR2 is YYDKDF (reference sequence). The CDR3 runs 12 residues.

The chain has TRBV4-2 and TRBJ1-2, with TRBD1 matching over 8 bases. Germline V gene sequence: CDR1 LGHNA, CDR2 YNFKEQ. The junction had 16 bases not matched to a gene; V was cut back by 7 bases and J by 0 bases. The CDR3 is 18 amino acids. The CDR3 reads CASTLEPTGESANYGYTF. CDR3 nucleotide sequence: TGTGCCAGCACTCTTGAACCGACAGGGGAGTCCGCTAACTATGGCTACACCTTC.

Written as DNA, the CDR3 is TGTGCCAGCAGCCCAAGGGTAGCGGACCTAAATGAGCAGTTCTTC. Translation: CASSPRVADLNEQFF. The chain has TRBV3-1 (or the pseudogene TRBV3-2) and TRBJ2-1; D might be TRBD2 (6 bases). The CDR3 has 15 residues. Germline lookup yields CDR1 LGHDT and CDR2 YNNKEL (reference sequence). V shed 4 bases and J shed 7 bases, with 17 bases lying between them.

The CDR3 coding sequence is TGTGCCAGCAGTTACTCCGGGACAGGGGGGGATGGCTACACCTTC. Translating it yields CASSYSGTGGDGYTF. This chain joins TRBV6-5 and TRBJ1-2; 11 bases map to TRBD1. Trimming cost V 0 bases and J 6 bases; bases outside gene matches: 3. The CDR3 covers 15 residues. The germline gives CDR1 MNHEY, CDR2 SVGAGI.

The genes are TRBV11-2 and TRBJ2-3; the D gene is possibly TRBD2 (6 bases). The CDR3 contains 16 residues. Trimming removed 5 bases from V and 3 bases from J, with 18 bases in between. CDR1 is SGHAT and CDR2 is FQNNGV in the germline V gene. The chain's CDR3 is CASSPWAGTSTDTQYF. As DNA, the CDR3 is TGTGCCAGCAGCCCCTGGGCCGGGACTTCAACAGATACGCAGTATTTT. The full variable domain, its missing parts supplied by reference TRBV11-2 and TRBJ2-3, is EAGVAQSPRYKIIEKRQSVAFWCNPISGHATLYWYQQILGQGPKLLIQFQNNGVVDDSQLPKDRFSAERLKGVDSTLKIQPAKLEDSAVYLCASSPWAGTSTDTQYFGPGTRLTVL.

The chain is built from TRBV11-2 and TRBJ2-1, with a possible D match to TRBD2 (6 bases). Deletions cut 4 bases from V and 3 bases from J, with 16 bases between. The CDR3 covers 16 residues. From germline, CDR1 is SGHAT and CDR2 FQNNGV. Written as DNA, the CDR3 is TGTGCCAGCAGCTCCCATTCGGGAGCGAACTACAATGAGCAGTTCTTC. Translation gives CASSSHSGANYNEQFF.

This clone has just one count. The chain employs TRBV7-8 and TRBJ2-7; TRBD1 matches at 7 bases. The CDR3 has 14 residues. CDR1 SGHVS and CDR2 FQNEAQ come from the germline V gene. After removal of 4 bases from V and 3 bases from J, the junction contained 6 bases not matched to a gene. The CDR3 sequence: CASSYRQGVYEQYV. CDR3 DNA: TGTGCCAGCAGCTATAGACAGGGCGTCTACGAGCAGTACGTC.

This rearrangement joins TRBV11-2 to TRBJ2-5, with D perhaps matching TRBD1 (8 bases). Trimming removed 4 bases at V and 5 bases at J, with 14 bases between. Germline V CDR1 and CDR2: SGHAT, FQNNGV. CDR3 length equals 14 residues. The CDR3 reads CASSSGQGGETQYF. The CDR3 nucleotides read TGTGCCAGCAGCTCAGGACAGGGAGGGGAGACCCAGTACTTC. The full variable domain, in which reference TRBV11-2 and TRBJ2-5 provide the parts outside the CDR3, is EAGVAQSPRYKIIEKRQSVAFWCNPISGHATLYWYQQILGQGPKLLIQFQNNGVVDDSQLPKDRFSAERLKGVDSTLKIQPAKLEDSAVYLCASSSGQGGETQYFGPGTRLLVL.

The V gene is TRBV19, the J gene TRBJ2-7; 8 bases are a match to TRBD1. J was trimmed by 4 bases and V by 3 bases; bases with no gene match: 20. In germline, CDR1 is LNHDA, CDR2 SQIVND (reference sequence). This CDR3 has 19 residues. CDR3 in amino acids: CASSICAGDSPGQVYEQYV. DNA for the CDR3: TGTGCCAGTAGTATTTGTGCGGGCGACTCCCCGGGACAGGTTTACGAGCAGTACGTC.

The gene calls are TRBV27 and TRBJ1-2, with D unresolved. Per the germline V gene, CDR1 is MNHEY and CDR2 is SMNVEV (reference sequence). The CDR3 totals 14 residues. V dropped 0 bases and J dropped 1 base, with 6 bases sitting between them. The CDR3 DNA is TGTGCCAGCAGTTTATCGTCGGTTAACTATGGCTACACCTTC. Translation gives CASSLSSVNYGYTF.

This CDR3 reads CASSLGTGYGYTF. In DNA, the CDR3 is TGTGCCAGCAGCTTAGGGACAGGGTATGGCTACACCTTC. The chain is built from TRBV7-6 and TRBJ1-2; 8 positions agree with TRBD1. CDR1 is SGHVS and CDR2 is FNYEAQ in the germline V gene. J lost 5 bases, V lost 1 base, and 0 bases had no gene match. CDR3 length: 13 amino acids.

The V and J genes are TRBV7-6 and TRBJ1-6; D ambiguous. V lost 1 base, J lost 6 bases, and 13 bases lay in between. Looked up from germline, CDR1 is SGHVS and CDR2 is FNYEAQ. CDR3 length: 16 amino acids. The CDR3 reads CASSLGAGDGNSPLHF. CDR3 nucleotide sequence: TGTGCCAGCAGCTTAGGTGCTGGAGATGGTAATTCACCCCTCCACTTT.

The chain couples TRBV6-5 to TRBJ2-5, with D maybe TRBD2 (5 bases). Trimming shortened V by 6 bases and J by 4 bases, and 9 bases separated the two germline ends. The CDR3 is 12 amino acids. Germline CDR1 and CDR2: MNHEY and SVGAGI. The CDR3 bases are TGTGCCAGCAGGGGAGCGAGAGAGACCCAGTACTTC. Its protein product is CASRGARETQYF.